This entry lists 20 T cell receptor beta chains sequenced from one sample in a study of CD8+CD57+ T cells in acquired aplastic anemia. Both TCR beta VDJ combination and CDR3 sequence profiling were carried out. Genomic DNA was the template for this profiling. Each CDR3 protein is one row after TCRdb ran MiXCR on the reads. The sample contains 170,000 or so distinct CDR3 sequences, 40% to 60% of which appear only once. Whoever was chosen for sequencing had shown CD8+CD57+ cell expansion by flow cytometry. What was sequenced was sorted CD4+, CD8+, or CD8+CD57+ T cells (not recorded which) from PBMCs. The receptor set was obtained from a human donor with aplastic anemia.

The V call is TRBV20-1, the J call TRBJ1-2; no definite D call. The CDR3 covers 11 residues. Germline CDR1 DFQATT, CDR2 SNEGSKA (reference sequence). V was clipped by 3 bases and J by 8 bases, with 10 bases between them. The CDR3 loop is CSARRTQGYTF. As DNA, the CDR3 is TGCAGTGCTAGGAGGACCCAGGGCTACACCTTC.

The chain uses TRBV2 and TRBJ2-3; D uncertain. This CDR3 comprises 13 residues. From germline, CDR1 is SNHLY and CDR2 FYNNEI. V dropped 4 bases and J dropped 6 bases, with 11 bases sitting between them. The CDR3 protein is CASSAFLSDTQYF. The CDR3 nucleotides are TGTGCCAGCAGTGCTTTCTTGTCTGATACGCAGTATTTT. The full variable domain, its missing parts supplied by reference TRBV2 and TRBJ2-3, is EPEVTQTPSHQVTQMGQEVILRCVPISNHLYFYWYRQILGQKVEFLVSFYNNEISEKSEIFDDQFSVERPDGSNFTLKIRSTKLEDSAMYFCASSAFLSDTQYFGPGTRLTVL.

The chain has TRBV15 and TRBJ2-1; a possible D gene is TRBD2 (6 bases). Trimming shortened V by 5 bases and J by 0 bases, and 11 bases separated the two germline ends. CDR3 size: 15 residues. Germline-derived CDR1 and CDR2 are LNHNV and YYDKDF (reference sequence). The CDR3 bases are TGTGCCACCAGCGGAGGGACGAGCTCCTACAATGAGCAGTTCTTC. It encodes CATSGGTSSYNEQFF.

This clonotype was found a few times. This chain connects TRBV5-1 to TRBJ2-4; TRBD2 agrees at 8 bases. Germline values: CDR1 SGHRS, CDR2 YFSETQ. This CDR3 is built from 15 residues. Germline trimming cut 1 base from V and 11 bases from J; bases unmatched to any gene: 11. This CDR3 is CASSLRAGEGRVQYF. CDR3 nucleotides: TGCGCCAGCAGCTTGAGAGCGGGGGAGGGTAGGGTTCAGTACTTC. The complete variable domain, with remaining parts taken from reference TRBV5-1 and TRBJ2-4, reads KAGVTQTPRYLIKTRGQQVTLSCSPISGHRSVSWYQQTPGQGLQFLFEYFSETQRNKGNFPGRFSGRQFSNSRSEMNVSTLELGDSALYLCASSLRAGEGRVQYFGAGTRLSVL.

The V and J genes are TRBV30 and TRBJ1-2; D uncertain. This CDR3 comprises 11 residues. Trimming left V 6 bases short and J 7 bases short, with 12 bases between. The germline gives CDR1 GTSNPN, CDR2 SVGIG (reference sequence). The DNA for the CDR3 is TGTGCCTGTACCGTGCTGGCTGGCTACACCTTC. This translates into CACTVLAGYTF. Using reference TRBV30 and TRBJ1-2 for the parts outside the CDR3, the full variable domain is SQTIHQWPATLVQPVGSPLSLECTVEGTSNPNLYWYRQAAGRGLQLLFYSVGIGQISSEVPQNLSASRPQDRQFILSSKKLLLSDSGFYLCACTVLAGYTFGSGTRLTVV.

The chain uses TRBV10-3 and TRBJ1-1, with 7 bases that match TRBD1. V lost 10 bases and J lost 0; bases outside the gene matches: 5. CDR1 ENHRY and CDR2 SYGVKD come from the germline V gene. The CDR3 has 13 amino acids. The CDR3 loop is CATQQGLNTEAFF. CDR3 DNA sequence: TGTGCCACCCAACAGGGGTTGAACACTGAAGCTTTCTTT.

This clonotype was seen at least ten times. V gene TRBV4-1 combines with J gene TRBJ2-7; D perhaps matches TRBD2 (7 bases). V was pared by 5 bases and J by 2 bases, with 13 bases between. Per germline, CDR1 MGHRA and CDR2 YSYEKL. This CDR3 is 14 amino acids long. CDR3 in DNA: TGCGCCAGCAGCTACAGGGAGGGGACCTACGAGCAGTACTTC. This gives the protein CASSYREGTYEQYF.

This clonotype has a count of ten or more. The chain uses TRBV29-1 and TRBJ1-1, with TRBD1 as a possible D gene (6 bases). The CDR3 has 15 amino acids. Per the germline V gene, CDR1 is SQVTM and CDR2 is ANQGSEA. The ends were cut back, 4 bases at V and 1 base at J, with 16 bases in the middle. The CDR3 loop reads CSVARDTSTNTEAFF. CDR3 DNA: TGCAGCGTTGCTAGGGACACTTCTACGAACACTGAAGCTTTCTTT.

J is TRBJ2-1 and V is TRBV9; 8 nucleotides agree with TRBD1. This CDR3 region has 15 residues. The germline gives CDR1 SGDLS, CDR2 YYNGEE. V was pared by 3 bases and J by 5 bases, with 7 bases of the junction left unmatched. The CDR3 loop reads CASSEDRGQNNEQFF. Written as DNA, the CDR3 is TGTGCCAGCAGCGAAGACAGGGGTCAGAACAATGAGCAGTTCTTC.

V is TRBV25-1 and J is TRBJ2-5; the match to TRBD2 covers 10 bases. The germline gives CDR1 MGHDK, CDR2 SYGVNS. V lost 4 bases, J lost 4 bases, and 9 bases stayed unmatched. The CDR3 runs to 16 residues. The CDR3 region has the DNA TGTGCCAGCAGTGCCCCCGGACTAGCGGTTGGAGAGACCCAGTACTTC. It yields the protein CASSAPGLAVGETQYF.

This clonotype has ten or more counts. The rearrangement joins TRBV5-1 to TRBJ2-1; 8 positions agree with TRBD1. Germline-derived CDR1 and CDR2 are SGHRS and YFSETQ. The CDR3 is 16 residues long. V dropped 1 base and J dropped 5; count of bases not matched to a gene: 8. The CDR3 protein is CASSLPGTGLHNEQFF. For the CDR3, the DNA is TGCGCCAGCAGCTTGCCCGGGACAGGTCTTCACAATGAGCAGTTCTTC.

This chain connects TRBV10-3 to TRBJ1-1, with D hard to call. The V end lost 2 bases, the J end lost 5 bases, and 9 bases lay between the germline ends. Germline values: CDR1 ENHRY, CDR2 SYGVKD. CDR3 length equals 13 residues. The CDR3 nucleotides read TGTGCCATCAGTGAGGCCGGCGGGACTGAAGCTTTCTTT. Its protein product is CAISEAGGTEAFF.

Concerning this clonotype itself: Since a much larger clone is just one base distant, this may be a read error. The chain recombines TRBV6-5 with TRBJ2-7; D is unresolved. This CDR3 is built from 11 residues. Trimming cost V 6 bases and J 3 bases, with 6 bases left between them. From germline, CDR1 is MNHEY and CDR2 SVGAGI. The CDR3 sequence is CASRHLYEQYF. CDR3 DNA sequence: TGTGCCAGCAGACATCTCTACGAGCAGTACTTC.

Regarding this clonotype: Likely a read error: the CDR3 ends without its conserved phenylalanine or tryptophan. The rearrangement uses TRBV27 and TRBJ2-7; D is unresolved. This CDR3 comprises 14 residues. CDR1 and CDR2 (germline): MNHEY, SMNVEV (reference sequence). Trimming pared 0 bases from V and 2 bases from J, leaving 8 bases between. The chain's CDR3 is CASSLSMQTYEQYL. CDR3 bases: TGTGCCAGCAGTTTATCGATGCAGACCTACGAGCAGTACCTC.

Points on this clonotype: A junction end diverges from the germline sequence, so it may reflect a read error. This sequence joins TRBV19 and TRBJ1-6, with 7 bases aligning to TRBD1. Germline V lookup: CDR1 LNHDA, CDR2 SQIVND (reference sequence). This CDR3 is 16 amino acids long. CDR3 region: CASSTTTGMGNSPLHF. In DNA, the CDR3 is TGTGCCAGTAGTACTACGACAGGGATGGGAAATTCACCCCTCCATTTT.

The rearrangement uses TRBV11-1 and TRBJ2-6; TRBD1 agrees at 9 bases. The ends lost 5 bases at V and 0 bases at J; junction bases unmatched: 11. The CDR3 extends over 19 amino acids. Germline CDR1 and CDR2: SGHAT and FQDESV (reference sequence). CDR3 residues: CASSARKGQGTSGANVLTF. The CDR3 DNA sequence: TGTGCCAGCAGCGCACGGAAGGGACAGGGTACCTCTGGGGCCAACGTCCTGACTTTC.

This clonotype was found a few times. This chain uses TRBV9 with TRBJ2-1; 15 positions agree with TRBD2. The CDR3 has 17 residues. Trimming removed 4 bases from V and 9 bases from J; junction bases left unmatched: 11. CDR1 SGDLS and CDR2 YYNGEE come from the germline V gene. This CDR3 reads CASSPRTSGRASGEQFF. The CDR3, as DNA: TGTGCCAGCAGCCCACGGACTAGCGGGAGGGCCTCGGGTGAGCAGTTCTTC. The full variable domain, in which reference TRBV9 and TRBJ2-1 provide the parts outside the CDR3, is DSGVTQTPKHLITATGQRVTLRCSPRSGDLSVYWYQQSLDQGLQFLIQYYNGEERAKGNILERFSAQQFPDLHSELNLSSLELGDSALYFCASSPRTSGRASGEQFFGPGTRLTVL.

The CDR3 bases are TGCGCCAGCAGTGACGGGAGGGGGACCTACGAGCAGTACTTC. Translated: CASSDGRGTYEQYF. This chain joins TRBV10-2 and TRBJ2-7; 8 bases fit TRBD2. Unmatched junction bases numbered 3, after V lost 3 bases and J lost 2 bases. Germline-derived CDR1 and CDR2 are WSHSY and SAAADI. The CDR3 spans 14 residues.

The chain couples TRBV10-3 to TRBJ1-2; D remains ambiguous. The CDR3 length is 13 residues. Germline V CDR1 and CDR2: ENHRY, SYGVKD. V lost 7 bases, J lost 1 base, and 10 bases lay in between. The CDR3 region is CAIKASDNYGYTF. CDR3 DNA sequence: TGTGCCATCAAGGCCAGCGATAACTATGGCTACACCTTC.

This clonotype was counted at least ten times. The junction departs from the called germline gene at one end, perhaps through a read error. The CDR3 loop reads CSVLGRRNEQSF. The CDR3 DNA follows: TGCAGCGTCTTGGGGCGGCGAAATGAGCAGTCCTTC. The chain links TRBV29-1 to TRBJ2-1, with D perhaps matching TRBD1 (5 bases). CDR3 length equals 12 residues. Looked up from germline, CDR1 is SQVTM and CDR2 is ANQGSEA.